The 22 T cell receptor beta chains in this list originate from one sample, sequenced in a study of tumor-infiltrating lymphocytes in localized non-small cell lung cancer. Produced via immunoSEQ multiplex PCR; TCRdb's table is partial and in-frame only. This table holds around 23,000 clones, 73% found once. Sequenced material: lung tumor tissue. These receptors all come from a human donor with non-small cell lung cancer.

The rearrangement joins TRBV11-2 to TRBJ1-2; 7 nucleotides match TRBD1. From germline, CDR1 is SGHAT and CDR2 FQNNGV. V shed 5 bases and J 6 bases; nucleotides not matched to a gene: 6. The CDR3 is made up of 13 amino acids. CDR3 residues: CASSPQTGNGYTF. CDR3 nucleotides: TGTGCCAGCAGCCCTCAGACAGGGAATGGCTACACCTTC. Full variable domain (outside the CDR3, taken from reference TRBV11-2 and TRBJ1-2): EAGVAQSPRYKIIEKRQSVAFWCNPISGHATLYWYQQILGQGPKLLIQFQNNGVVDDSQLPKDRFSAERLKGVDSTLKIQPAKLEDSAVYLCASSPQTGNGYTFGSGTRLTVV.

This clone was recorded only once. CDR3 sequence reads: CASSYKNTEAFF. Written as DNA, the CDR3 is TGTGCCAGTAGTTACAAGAACACTGAAGCTTTCTTT. The chain uses TRBV19 and TRBJ1-1, with unresolved D. In germline, CDR1 is LNHDA, CDR2 SQIVND (reference sequence). V shed 5 bases and J shed 1 base, with 5 bases lying between them. The CDR3 covers 12 residues.

This chain links TRBV9 with TRBJ1-2; D not certain. Per the germline V gene, CDR1 is SGDLS and CDR2 is YYNGEE. CDR3 length: 14 residues. V lost 4 bases to trimming and J lost 4 bases, with 14 bases between them. DNA for the CDR3: TGTGCCAGCAGCACCGGACCCGGCTTCTATGGCTACACCTTC. Its protein is CASSTGPGFYGYTF.

The rearrangement joins TRBV2 to TRBJ2-7; 8 bases are a match to TRBD2. The CDR3 runs 15 residues. J was trimmed by 3 bases and V by 7 bases; bases with no gene match: 11. Germline CDR1 is SNHLY and CDR2 is FYNNEI. In DNA, the CDR3 is TGTGCCAGCACACCAAGGACTAGCTCGGTCTACGAGCAGTACTTC. It is translated as CASTPRTSSVYEQYF.

This chain joins TRBV7-2 and TRBJ2-1; D call uncertain. Germline lookup yields CDR1 SGHTA and CDR2 FQGNSA. The CDR3 length is 11 residues. The V end was cut by 6 bases, the J end by 3 bases, with 3 bases between. CDR3 DNA: TGTGCCAGCAGAGACTACAATGAGCAGTTCTTC. Encoded protein: CASRDYNEQFF.

The chain combines TRBV5-1 with TRBJ1-1; D is uncertain. Trimming took off 0 bases at V and 1 base at J, with 13 bases between the two ends. This CDR3 is built from 16 residues. The germline V gene has CDR1 SGHRS and CDR2 YFSETQ. The CDR3 bases are TGCGCCAGCAGCTTGGCCGGAATACCAGGGAACACTGAAGCTTTCTTT. Its protein is CASSLAGIPGNTEAFF.

The chain links TRBV6-5 to TRBJ2-1; 9 bases agree with TRBD1. Germline CDR1 is MNHEY and CDR2 is SVGAGI. V lost 6 bases and J lost 6; bases outside the gene matches: 9. There are 15 residues in the CDR3. CDR3 coding DNA: TGTGCCAGCAGCCAAACCGGGACAGGGCGCAATGAGCAGTTCTTC. Translating it yields CASSQTGTGRNEQFF.

The CDR3 region has the DNA TGCAGCGTTGCGCGTGACAGGGTCACTGAAGCTTTCTTT. Protein sequence: CSVARDRVTEAFF. The V gene is TRBV29-1, the J gene TRBJ1-1; 7 nucleotides match TRBD1. There are 13 residues in the CDR3. Germline values: CDR1 SQVTM, CDR2 ANQGSEA. The V segment lost 4 bases and the J segment 4 bases; nucleotides outside the gene matches: 6.

This clone came up a few times. The rearrangement links TRBV7-9 to TRBJ1-6, with a weak D call TRBD1 (5 bases). Trimming took off 3 bases at V and 8 bases at J, with 11 bases between the two ends. Germline V gives CDR1 SEHNR, CDR2 FQNEAQ (reference sequence). This CDR3 is built from 14 residues. This CDR3 is CASSLGEGYSPLHF. The CDR3 nucleotides read TGTGCCAGCAGCTTGGGGGAAGGTTATTCACCCCTCCACTTT.

The chain joins TRBV18 to TRBJ1-5, with D possibly being TRBD1 (6 bases). Germline values: CDR1 KGHSH, CDR2 LQKENI. V was cut by 2 bases and J by 7 bases, with 9 bases left in between. The CDR3 extends over 13 amino acids. The DNA for the CDR3 is TGTGCCAGCTCACCAGAGGGGGGACAGCCCCAGCATTTT. Its protein product is CASSPEGGQPQHF.

The gene calls are TRBV11-2 and TRBJ1-2, with no clear D. The V and J ends lost 0 bases and 8 bases respectively, with 10 bases between them. Germline CDR1 reads SGHAT; CDR2 reads FQNNGV. This CDR3 spans 13 amino acids. DNA for the CDR3: TGTGCCAGCAGCTTAGATCCGGGGAGCGGCTACACCTTC. Its translation is CASSLDPGSGYTF.

The chain recombines TRBV6-6 with TRBJ1-6; TRBD1 matches 7 bases. Germline loops: CDR1 MNHNY, CDR2 SVGAGI (reference sequence). V dropped 5 bases and J dropped 9; count of bases not matched to a gene: 7. The CDR3 loop spans 14 amino acids. The chain's CDR3 is CASSRQGSVSPLHF. The CDR3 coding sequence is TGTGCCAGCAGTCGACAGGGCTCGGTTTCACCCCTCCACTTT.

The rearrangement links TRBV5-1 to TRBJ1-1; TRBD1 matches 8 bases. The J segment lost 5 bases and the V segment lost 3 bases, leaving 9 bases of the junction unmatched. The CDR3 sequence is 15 residues long. CDR1 SGHRS and CDR2 YFSETQ come from the germline V gene. The CDR3, as DNA: TGCGCCAGCAGCTCCTCAGGGGGCGGTGGTACTGAAGCTTTCTTT. Translation gives CASSSSGGGGTEAFF.

This clone was seen a single time. The rearrangement links TRBV10-3 to TRBJ1-1; the D is unclear. CDR3 length equals 12 residues. With 0 bases removed from V and 5 bases from J, the gap between germline ends came to 4 bases. Germline V lookup: CDR1 ENHRY, CDR2 SYGVKD. The CDR3 coding sequence is TGTGCCATCAGTGAGTCCTTAACTGAAGCTTTCTTT. Its protein is CAISESLTEAFF.

This clone was counted between two and nine times. V usage is TRBV7-3 and J usage is TRBJ2-1; no definite D call. This CDR3 is 13 amino acids long. Germline loops: CDR1 SGHTA, CDR2 FQGTGA. Between the trimmed V and J ends, which lost 2 bases and 9 bases, there was a span of 11 bases. This chain's CDR3 is CASSLRPLSEQFF. In DNA form, the CDR3 reads TGTGCCAGCAGCTTACGGCCATTAAGTGAGCAGTTCTTC.

In its sample, this clone was seen a few times. The V and J genes are TRBV5-4 and TRBJ1-6; TRBD1 matches at 9 bases. The CDR3 has 15 residues. The germline V gene has CDR1 SGHNT and CDR2 YYREEE (reference sequence). J was trimmed by 8 bases and V by 4 bases; bases with no gene match: 7. In DNA form, the CDR3 reads TGTGCCAGCAGCCCGGGACAGGGATTTGATTCACCCCTCCACTTT. It codes for CASSPGQGFDSPLHF.

The CDR3 spells CASSLEAALYGEQYF. In DNA form, the CDR3 reads TGCGCCAGCAGCTTGGAAGCGGCTCTCTACGGGGAGCAGTACTTC. This rearrangement joins TRBV5-1 to TRBJ2-7; the D gene is possibly TRBD2 (5 bases). Trimming removed 0 bases from V and 7 bases from J, with 17 bases in between. This CDR3 has 15 amino acids. Per the germline V gene, CDR1 is SGHRS and CDR2 is YFSETQ.

The rearrangement uses TRBV6-5 and TRBJ2-5, with 11 bases matching TRBD2. CDR1 is MNHEY and CDR2 is SVGAGI in the germline V gene. The CDR3 is made up of 15 amino acids. The junction had 4 bases not matched to a gene; V was cut back by 2 bases and J by 5 bases. CDR3 coding DNA: TGTGCCAGCAGTTACGGCGGACTAGCGGGTGAGACCCAGTACTTC. It codes for CASSYGGLAGETQYF.

The gene calls are TRBV7-2 and TRBJ1-2; D is possibly TRBD1 (5 bases). The CDR3 totals 15 residues. Germline loops: CDR1 SGHTA, CDR2 FQGNSA. V lost 5 bases to trimming and J lost 2 bases, with 15 bases between them. DNA for the CDR3: TGTGCCAGCAGCCGGTCGGGGGAGCAAAACTATGGCTACACCTTC. Encoded protein: CASSRSGEQNYGYTF. Full variable domain (rest looked up from reference TRBV7-2 and TRBJ1-2): GAGVSQSPSNKVTEKGKDVELRCDPISGHTALYWYRQSLGQGLEFLIYFQGNSAPDKSGLPSDRFSAERTGGSVSTLTIQRTQQEDSAVYLCASSRSGEQNYGYTFGSGTRLTVV.

The chain joins TRBV18 to TRBJ2-5; D unclear. In germline, CDR1 is KGHSH, CDR2 LQKENI. CDR3 length: 14 amino acids. Trimming cost V 4 bases and J 5 bases, with 14 bases left between them. Here the CDR3 reads CASSLSGTEETQYF. Here the CDR3 DNA reads TGTGCCAGCTCACTTTCCGGAACGGAGGAGACCCAGTACTTC. The whole variable domain, remainder taken from reference TRBV18 and TRBJ2-5, is NAGVMQNPRHLVRRRGQEARLRCSPMKGHSHVYWYRQLPEEGLKFMVYLQKENIIDESGMPKERFSAEFPKEGPSILRIQQVVRGDSAAYFCASSLSGTEETQYFGPGTRLLVL.

The gene calls are TRBV10-3 and TRBJ2-7; no clear D. CDR1 is ENHRY and CDR2 is SYGVKD in the germline V gene. The CDR3 sequence is 15 residues long. V was clipped by 4 bases and J by 1 base, with 14 bases between them. In nucleotides, the CDR3 is TGTGCCATCAGTGGCCACGGGTCTCCATCCTACGAGCAGTACTTC. Translation gives CAISGHGSPSYEQYF.

The chain links TRBV9 to TRBJ1-2; D is perhaps TRBD1 (5 bases). From germline, CDR1 is SGDLS and CDR2 YYNGEE. The CDR3 spans 13 residues. V lost 4 bases and J lost 4, with 11 bases in between. The CDR3 nucleotides are TGTGCCAGCAGCTCGACAGTAAGCTATGGCTACACCTTC. Translation gives CASSSTVSYGYTF.